This entry features one T cell receptor beta chain sequence. The germline gives CDR1 SQVTM, CDR2 ANQGSEA. CDR3 length: 13 amino acids. The junction had 11 bases not matched to a gene; V was cut back by 7 bases and J by 7 bases. The data belong to a study of PD-L1 blockade in urothelial cancer. Study overall: Patients with male sex and bladder-origin urothelial cancer accounted for most of the roughly 30 enrolled. Between 0 and 3 chemotherapy regimens preceded treatment for each patient.

The time point is: peripheral blood 6 weeks after treatment start. Method: immunoSEQ multiplex PCR; TCRdb's copy keeps in-frame clones and lacks some. The table lists tens of thousands of clones, 70% to 90% of them singletons. Sequenced here: PBMCs, sampled around atezolizumab (anti-PD-L1) treatment. The chain employs TRBV29-1 and TRBJ2-5, with 8 bases matching TRBD1. The TCR originated in a man aged 65 to 85 with urothelial cancer. The CDR3 is CSGGRGLRGTQYF. DNA of the CDR3: TGCAGCGGGGGCAGGGGGCTGCGGGGGACCCAGTACTTC.